Listed here are 8 T cell receptor beta chains from one sample, sequenced in a study of blood T cell repertoires in COVID-19. This table comes from immunoSEQ multiplex PCR, and its TCRdb copy is limited to in-frame clones, with some not included. The table has hundreds of thousands of clones, 90% seen once. Sequenced material: peripheral blood. These receptor sequences come from a woman between 35 and 50 years old with COVID-19, enrolled during active disease.

This clone showed up just once. This chain uses TRBV5-1 with TRBJ1-1; D gene uncertain. Trimming removed 7 bases at V and 2 bases at J, with 9 bases between. Germline assignment: CDR1 SGHRS and CDR2 YFSETQ. This CDR3 region has 12 residues. The CDR3 protein is CASGEVNTEAFF. In DNA, the CDR3 is TGCGCCAGCGGAGAGGTAAACACTGAAGCTTTCTTT.

J is TRBJ2-1 and V is TRBV3-1 (or the pseudogene TRBV3-2), with D unclear. The CDR3 consists of 15 residues. Per the germline V gene, CDR1 is LGHDT and CDR2 is YNNKEL (reference sequence). V was cut by 3 bases and J by 0 bases, with 9 bases left in between. For the CDR3, the DNA is TGTGCCAGCAGCCAGGCCGCTAGCTCCTACAATGAGCAGTTCTTC. It codes for CASSQAASSYNEQFF.

The chain is built from TRBV9 and TRBJ1-2; D not certain. The ends were cut back, 4 bases at V and 10 bases at J, with 20 bases in the middle. CDR3 length: 14 amino acids. The V gene's germline CDR1 is SGDLS and CDR2 YYNGEE. The CDR3 here is CASSKDPGAGYYTF. CDR3 DNA sequence: TGTGCCAGCAGCAAAGACCCCGGCGCGGGGTACTACACCTTC.

The chain has TRBV27 and TRBJ1-5, with 11 positions matching TRBD1. Germline CDR1 MNHEY, CDR2 SMNVEV (reference sequence). V trimming: 6 bases; J trimming: 10 bases; junction bases outside the gene matches: 11. The CDR3 is 15 residues long. The CDR3 loop reads CASRSLGQGADPQHF. As DNA, the CDR3 is TGTGCCAGCAGAAGCCTAGGACAGGGGGCGGATCCCCAGCATTTT.

The chain employs TRBV3-1 (or the pseudogene TRBV3-2) and TRBJ2-1, with 14 bases lining up with TRBD2. Trimming cost V 4 bases and J 7 bases; bases outside gene matches: 6. The CDR3 length is 16 residues. CDR1 and CDR2 (germline): LGHDT, YNNKEL (reference sequence). The CDR3 DNA reads TGTGCCAGCAGCCCCGTTAGACTAGCGGGGGGGAATGAGCAGTTCTTC. Amino acids: CASSPVRLAGGNEQFF.

This chain joins TRBV7-2 and TRBJ2-5, with 9 bases matching TRBD2. Germline CDR1 is SGHTA and CDR2 is FQGNSA. The CDR3 is 15 residues long. V gave up 2 bases and J gave up 4 bases; unmatched junction bases: 5. In DNA form, the CDR3 reads TGTGCCAGCAGCTTATCGGCGGGGGGGAGAGAGACCCAGTACTTC. Encoded protein: CASSLSAGGRETQYF.

The chain employs TRBV15 and TRBJ1-1, with D possibly being TRBD1 (5 bases). The CDR3 sequence is 14 residues long. V lost 0 bases and J lost 5, with 10 bases in between. Germline V CDR1 and CDR2: LNHNV, YYDKDF (reference sequence). The CDR3 loop is CATSRDRAGTEAFF. The CDR3 DNA is TGTGCCACCAGCAGAGATCGGGCAGGGACTGAAGCTTTCTTT.

The gene calls are TRBV11-2 and TRBJ1-1; D is ambiguous. Germline CDR1 SGHAT, CDR2 FQNNGV. The CDR3 consists of 16 residues. V dropped 2 bases and J dropped 4 bases, with 17 bases sitting between them. CDR3 in DNA: TGTGCCAGCAGCTTATTATTGAGGTCCGTGGGCACTGAAGCTTTCTTT. Translation gives CASSLLLRSVGTEAFF.